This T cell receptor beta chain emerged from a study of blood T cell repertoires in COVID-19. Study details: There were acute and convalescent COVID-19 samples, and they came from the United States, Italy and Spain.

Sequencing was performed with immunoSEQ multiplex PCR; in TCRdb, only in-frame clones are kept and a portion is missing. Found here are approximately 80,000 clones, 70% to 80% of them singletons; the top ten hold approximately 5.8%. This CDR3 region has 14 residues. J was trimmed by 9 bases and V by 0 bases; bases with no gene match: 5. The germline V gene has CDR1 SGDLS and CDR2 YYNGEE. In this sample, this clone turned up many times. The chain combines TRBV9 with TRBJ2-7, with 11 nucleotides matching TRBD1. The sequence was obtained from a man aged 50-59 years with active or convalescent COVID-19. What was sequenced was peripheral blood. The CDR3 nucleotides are TGTGCCAGCAGCGTAGCTGGACAGGGGGCTGTGCAGTACTTC. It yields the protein CASSVAGQGAVQYF.